The 3 T cell receptor beta chains below come from one sample, sequenced in a study of blood T cell repertoires in COVID-19. Repertoires were generated with immunoSEQ multiplex PCR, while TCRdb's copy carries only in-frame clones and drops some. Here the sample spans approximately 280,000 clones, around nine tenths being singletons. The sample comprised PBMCs or T cells enriched from blood (not recorded which). The source is a woman in her fifties or sixties who had recovered from COVID-19.

This clone came up a few times. The rearrangement links TRBV3-1 (or the pseudogene TRBV3-2) to TRBJ1-6; 7 bases match TRBD1. The CDR3 runs 14 residues. Per the germline V gene, CDR1 is LGHDT and CDR2 is YNNKEL (reference sequence). V gave up 1 base and J gave up 12 bases; unmatched junction bases: 6. This CDR3 is CASSQGRGRGPLHF. The DNA for the CDR3 is TGTGCCAGCAGCCAAGGAAGGGGGCGCGGACCCCTCCACTTT.

The chain links TRBV6-5 to TRBJ2-7; TRBD1 might be the D (5 bases). The germline V gene encodes CDR1 MNHEY and CDR2 SVGAGI. Trimming left V 7 bases short and J 0 bases short, with 7 bases between. The CDR3 length is 12 residues. Written as DNA, the CDR3 is TGTGCCAGCATAGGGGACTCCTACGAGCAGTACTTC. Translation gives CASIGDSYEQYF.

The chain combines TRBV30 with TRBJ1-1, with D perhaps matching TRBD1 (5 bases). Germline assignment: CDR1 GTSNPN and CDR2 SVGIG (reference sequence). The CDR3 loop spans 12 amino acids. Trimming shortened V by 2 bases and J by 5 bases, and 9 bases separated the two germline ends. CDR3 region: CAWSLGGTEAFF. DNA for the CDR3: TGTGCCTGGAGTCTGGGGGGGACTGAAGCTTTCTTT.